These 20 T cell receptor beta chains share one sample of origin, sequenced in a study of T-cell reconstitution after alpha-beta-depleted transplantation in children. For TCRbeta, the library was prepared with unique molecular identifiers. MiXCR, run by TCRdb on the PCR reads, gives a single entry per CDR3 protein. The top ten clones hold roughly 28% of a sample with 40,000 to 55,000 distinct CDR3 sequences, approximately 8.7% of them seen once. The sample here was PBMCs, mostly from graft donor cells, taken 60 days after TCRalphabeta/CD19-depleted stem cell transplant. These TCRs come from a male patient under 10 years old who had a stem cell transplant for chronic granulomatous disease, so the T cells may come from the graft donor.

This clonotype has at least ten counts. The chain combines TRBV7-2 with TRBJ1-5; D is unresolved. The CDR3 extends over 15 amino acids. Germline V gene lookup returns CDR1 SGHTA and CDR2 FQGNSA. V lost 2 bases to trimming and J lost 4 bases, with 12 bases between them. CDR3 in DNA: TGTGCCAGCAGCTTAACGGGAGGAAGTAATCAGCCCCAGCATTTT. The encoded protein is CASSLTGGSNQPQHF.

A few counts support this clonotype. The DNA for the CDR3 is TGTGCCACCAGCAGAGACAATGGACTAGCGGGTACAGATACGCAGTATTTT. Translation gives CATSRDNGLAGTDTQYF. V is TRBV15 and J is TRBJ2-3; 11 bases agree with TRBD2. CDR1 and CDR2 (germline): LNHNV, YYDKDF (reference sequence). The CDR3 loop spans 17 amino acids. V shed 0 bases, J shed 3 bases, and the junction held 5 bases outside the gene matches.

This clonotype was detected only a few times. The V gene is TRBV27, the J gene TRBJ2-6; D remains unclear. This CDR3 contains 15 residues. Trimming pared 3 bases from V and 6 bases from J, leaving 12 bases between. From germline, CDR1 is MNHEY and CDR2 SMNVEV (reference sequence). The CDR3 reads CASSFFPFSANVLTF. The CDR3 region has the DNA TGTGCCAGCAGTTTTTTCCCTTTCTCGGCCAACGTCCTGACTTTC.

In this sample, this clonotype turned up many times. The J gene is TRBJ1-4, the V gene TRBV30; 7 bases are shared with TRBD1. Per the germline V gene, CDR1 is GTSNPN and CDR2 is SVGIG (reference sequence). The trim removed 0 bases at V and 8 bases at J, leaving 6 bases unmatched. This CDR3 has 14 amino acids. CDR3 nucleotide sequence: TGTGCCTGGAGTGTCGGAGGGGGCGAGGAAAAACTGTTTTTT. This translates into CAWSVGGGEEKLFF.

This sequence joins TRBV28 and TRBJ2-7, with 8 bases that match TRBD1. Trimming cost V 7 bases and J 4 bases; bases outside gene matches: 9. Germline lookup yields CDR1 MDHEN and CDR2 SYDVKM. CDR3 size: 14 residues. The CDR3 reads CASIQQGGGYEQYF. The CDR3 nucleotides are TGTGCCAGCATCCAACAGGGGGGCGGGTACGAGCAGTACTTC.

The chain recombines TRBV6-1 with TRBJ2-1; the match to TRBD2 covers 10 bases. The ends lost 10 bases at V and 4 bases at J; junction bases unmatched: 13. Per the germline V gene, CDR1 is MNHNS and CDR2 is SASEGT. The CDR3 has 16 residues. CDR3 DNA sequence: TGTGCCACCCAGTCCCCAGCGGGAGGGGCTTACAATGAGCAGTTCTTC. Translated: CATQSPAGGAYNEQFF.

The chain uses TRBV18 and TRBJ2-7; 7 bases agree with TRBD2. V lost 3 bases to trimming and J lost 5 bases; unmatched junction nucleotides: 7. The germline CDR1 and CDR2 sequences are KGHSH and LQKENI. There are 14 residues in the CDR3. In DNA, the CDR3 is TGTGCCAGCTCACCTGGCGGGAGCAGCCACGAGCAGTACTTC. Encoded protein: CASSPGGSSHEQYF.

This clonotype was recorded many times. The CDR3 sequence: CATSRDRTSEQFF. The CDR3 DNA reads as TGTGCCACCAGTAGGGACCGTACCTCCGAGCAGTTCTTC. V is TRBV24-1 and J is TRBJ2-1; D possibly uses TRBD1 or TRBD2 (5 bases each). CDR1 is KGHDR, CDR2 SFDVKD, per germline. Trimming took off 6 bases at V and 10 bases at J, with 15 bases between the two ends. This CDR3 is built from 13 residues.

For this clonotype: A junction end diverges from the germline sequence, so it may reflect a read error. This rearrangement joins TRBV24-1 to TRBJ1-2, with D hard to call. The CDR3 has 19 amino acids. From germline, CDR1 is KGHDR and CDR2 SFDVKD. CDR3: CGTIDLQILVDALGYGYTF. The CDR3 DNA sequence: TGTGGCACCATTGATCTGCAAATCCTTGTGGACGCCCTGGGATATGGCTACACCTTC.

This clonotype occurred many times. The CDR3 nucleotides read TGTGCCAGCAGGGGGGCTAGCTACCGTTCCGAGCAGTACTTC. Protein sequence: CASRGASYRSEQYF. The J gene is TRBJ2-7, the V gene TRBV12-3 or TRBV12-4, with D tentatively TRBD1 (6 bases). The CDR3 is made up of 14 amino acids. The germline V and J ends were trimmed by 6 bases and 6 bases, with 18 bases remaining between them.

This clonotype was seen a handful of times. The chain links TRBV3-1 to TRBJ2-5; unclear D gene. Germline CDR1 is LGHDT and CDR2 is YNNKEL (reference sequence). V lost 8 bases to trimming and J lost 2 bases, with 18 bases between them. CDR3 size: 15 residues. CDR3 coding DNA: TGTGCCAGCTGCGCGTACCGCGGCAGACAAGAGACCCAGTACTTC. Translation: CASCAYRGRQETQYF.

The chain links TRBV2 to TRBJ2-1, with TRBD2 as a possible D gene (6 bases). V lost 4 bases and J 10 bases, leaving 14 bases between the germline ends. Per the germline V gene, CDR1 is SNHLY and CDR2 is FYNNEI. The CDR3 totals 13 residues. CDR3 in amino acids: CASSGEVAVEQFF. CDR3 nucleotides: TGTGCCAGCAGTGGCGAGGTAGCGGTCGAGCAGTTCTTC.

This clonotype qualifies as medium-sized (0.01 to 0.1%). The V and J genes are TRBV20-1 and TRBJ2-5; no definite D call. V was shortened by 3 bases and J by 5 bases, with 4 bases between the two germline ends. Germline V lookup: CDR1 DFQATT, CDR2 SNEGSKA (reference sequence). This CDR3 has 10 residues. In nucleotides, the CDR3 is TGCAGTGCTAGGGGGGAGACCCAGTACTTC. Its protein is CSARGETQYF.

This CDR3 is CASSPGTGEKTQYF. The CDR3 DNA follows: TGTGCCAGCAGCCCAGGGACAGGGGAAAAGACCCAGTACTTC. The V call is TRBV9, the J call TRBJ2-5, with 10 bases matching TRBD1. V was clipped by 4 bases and J by 6 bases; unmatched bases: 6. The CDR3 consists of 14 residues. The germline V gene has CDR1 SGDLS and CDR2 YYNGEE.

This clonotype showed up many times. The chain links TRBV20-1 to TRBJ2-3; 14 nucleotides match TRBD2. This CDR3 spans 18 amino acids. The germline CDR1 and CDR2 sequences are DFQATT and SNEGSKA (reference sequence). J lost 3 bases, V lost 3 bases, and 11 bases had no gene match. The CDR3 coding sequence is TGCAGTGCTAGTCCCAGGACTAGCGGGAGGAGAAGGACAGATACGCAGTATTTT. This translates into CSASPRTSGRRRTDTQYF.

This clonotype was seen ten or more times. The CDR3 protein is CASSLDGKWADTQYF. As DNA, the CDR3 is TGTGCCAGCAGCTTAGATGGAAAGTGGGCAGATACGCAGTATTTT. V gene TRBV11-2 combines with J gene TRBJ2-3; D uncertain. The CDR3 totals 15 residues. The germline V gene has CDR1 SGHAT and CDR2 FQNNGV. Trimming stripped 0 bases from V and 4 bases from J, with 11 bases between.

The chain employs TRBV4-3 and TRBJ1-1; D uncertain. This CDR3 has 14 residues. Per germline, CDR1 LGHNA and CDR2 YSLEER. Trimming took off 0 bases at V and 11 bases at J, with 16 bases between the two ends. CDR3 region: CASSQDPNSKVAFF. In DNA form, the CDR3 reads TGCGCCAGCAGCCAAGACCCAAACAGCAAGGTGGCTTTCTTT.

This rearrangement joins TRBV28 to TRBJ1-6, with 7 positions matching TRBD1. V dropped 3 bases and J dropped 7; count of bases not matched to a gene: 9. Germline lookup yields CDR1 MDHEN and CDR2 SYDVKM. CDR3 length: 16 amino acids. CDR3 sequence: CASSLPPTGDNSPLHF. Here the CDR3 DNA reads TGTGCCAGCAGTTTGCCTCCTACAGGGGACAATTCACCCCTCCACTTT.

V is TRBV7-8 and J is TRBJ2-5, with a tentative D call TRBD2 (7 bases). This CDR3 spans 17 amino acids. Deletions cut 2 bases from V and 2 bases from J, with 18 bases between. From germline, CDR1 is SGHVS and CDR2 FQNEAQ. The CDR3 DNA is TGTGCCAGCAGCTTATGGGGGGGGGGGCGGAGACAAGAGACCCAGTACTTC. This codes for CASSLWGGGRRQETQYF.

This clonotype was recorded many times. This chain connects TRBV4-1 to TRBJ2-3, with no clear D. This CDR3 is built from 15 residues. V lost 1 base and J lost 0, with 8 bases in between. The germline V gene encodes CDR1 MGHRA and CDR2 YSYEKL. CDR3 sequence reads: CASSQGTRSTDTQYF. CDR3 coding DNA: TGCGCCAGCAGCCAAGGAACAAGGAGCACAGATACGCAGTATTTT.